The entry that follows covers one T cell receptor (beta chain) sequence. Collection of 9.5 to 10 milliliters of peripheral blood was performed for each donor. The sample is drawn from a study of blood T cells in healthy people across ages. Combining a sample-barcoded 5' primer with a J-beta primer mix, a second PCR ran for roughly 6 to 12 cycles. Per sample, CDR3-containing paired-end reads numbered at least 2.5 million. TCRdb recomputed calls from the 5' RACE reads with MiXCR, one row per CDR3 protein. The repertoire has about 640,000 distinct CDR3 sequences, 58% of them found once; the top ten carry over 30%. V shed 4 bases and J 10 bases; nucleotides not matched to a gene: 6. Germline loops: CDR1 KGHDR, CDR2 SFDVKD. This CDR3 has 14 amino acids.

The material sequenced was blood. The rearrangement uses TRBV24-1 and TRBJ2-1, with 10 nucleotides matching TRBD2. This TCR came from a man aged 55 to 70 in good health. Here the CDR3 DNA reads TGTGCCACCAGTGACAGCGGGGGGGCCTACGAGCAGTTCTTC. This gives the protein CATSDSGGAYEQFF.